This TCR beta chain comes out of a study of blood T cell repertoires in COVID-19 (dated by TCRdb to 2018 to 2021). Notes on the research overall: Collaborator samples came from the United States, Italy and Spain and covered acute and convalescent phases of COVID-19. Nearly every sample came with metadata listing a de-identified subject ID, COVID-19 status, age in years and sex. Subjects who had been exposed to COVID-19, were actively infected with it, or had recovered from it provided the deeply sampled blood TCRbeta repertoires that made up the dataset. The samples were drawn from two sources: the first 160 participants of the ongoing ImmuneRACE study, and about 1,300 subjects contributed by 6 global collaborators. Where available, HLA class I and class II types were taken from metadata supplied by the sample provider and were not determined by assay-based typing. The material from the prospective study consisted of cDNA or gDNA derived from T cells, B-cell-depleted T cells, or PBMCs. The repertoires were released in a freely available public database meant as a resource for research on the immune response to SARS-CoV-2. Broader findings and caveats from the paper: The amount of clinical and demographic metadata varied by source and participant and was provided uncurated.

The collaborating institutions used their own protocols to collect whole blood in K2EDTA tubes. For TCRbeta analysis, collaborator samples were shipped as frozen whole blood, as isolated PBMCs, or as DNA extracted from either sample type. The immunoSEQ Assay, a bias-controlled multiplex PCR, was used to amplify TCRbeta CDR3 regions from genomic DNA. Per the source publication's procedure: Within the assay, amplification of reference gene primers was used to estimate how many nucleated cells each sample contained. To quantify the absolute abundance of each unique TCRbeta CDR3 rearrangement, sequence reads were collapsed and filtered. For each sample, productive Simpson clonality was calculated by taking the square root of Simpson's diversity index across productive rearrangements. TCRdb's version of the immuneACCESS table is confined to in-frame rearrangements and falls short of the full clone set. An unresolved V gene accounts for under half of the shortfall where checked; the remainder is of unknown origin. The DNA was the basis for D and trimming; V, J and clone size are from that table. In all, the sample holds some 220,000 clones, and approximately 86% of those were seen once. Of the sample, around 6.4% falls within the top ten clones.

The CDR3 runs 14 amino acids, cysteine and phenylalanine included. The only DNA kept is the CDR3, 42 bases in frame from the first base. V loses 4 bases of germline sequence and J loses 0 bases, and the interval between the two ends is 6 bases. As encoded in the germline V gene, CDR1 is MDHEN while CDR2 is SYDVKM. The sample holds a few counts of this clone. The target of this receptor is not known. Nothing much larger sits one base from this clone, and base qualities are not available. The receptor comes from a woman aged 55-69 years with active or convalescent COVID-19. This chain joins TRBV28 to TRBJ1-4; confidence is insufficient to name the D gene. Sequenced material: peripheral blood. The encoded CDR3 is CASSSRSTNEKLFF. The nucleotide sequence is given as TGTGCCAGCAGTTCCAGGTCAACTAATGAAAAACTGTTTTTT.